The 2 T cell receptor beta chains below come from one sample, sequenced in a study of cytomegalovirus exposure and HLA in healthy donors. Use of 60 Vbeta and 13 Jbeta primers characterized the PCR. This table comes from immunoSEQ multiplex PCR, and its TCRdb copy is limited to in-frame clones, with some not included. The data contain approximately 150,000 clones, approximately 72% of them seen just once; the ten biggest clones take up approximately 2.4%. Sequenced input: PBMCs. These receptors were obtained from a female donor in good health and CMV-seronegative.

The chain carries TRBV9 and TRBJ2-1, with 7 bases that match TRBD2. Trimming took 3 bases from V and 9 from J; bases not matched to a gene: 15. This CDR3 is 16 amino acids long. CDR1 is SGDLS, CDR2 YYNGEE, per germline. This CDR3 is CASSAHSGREGSEQFF. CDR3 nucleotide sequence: TGTGCCAGCAGCGCTCATTCGGGGAGGGAAGGGAGTGAGCAGTTCTTC.

CDR3 residues: CASSVGGLAATYEQYF. CDR3 in DNA: TGTGCCAGCAGCGTAGGAGGACTAGCGGCGACCTACGAGCAGTACTTC. The chain employs TRBV9 and TRBJ2-7, with 10 bases fitting TRBD2. V was pared by 0 bases and J by 2 bases, with 5 bases of the junction left unmatched. Germline V lookup: CDR1 SGDLS, CDR2 YYNGEE. CDR3 length equals 16 residues.